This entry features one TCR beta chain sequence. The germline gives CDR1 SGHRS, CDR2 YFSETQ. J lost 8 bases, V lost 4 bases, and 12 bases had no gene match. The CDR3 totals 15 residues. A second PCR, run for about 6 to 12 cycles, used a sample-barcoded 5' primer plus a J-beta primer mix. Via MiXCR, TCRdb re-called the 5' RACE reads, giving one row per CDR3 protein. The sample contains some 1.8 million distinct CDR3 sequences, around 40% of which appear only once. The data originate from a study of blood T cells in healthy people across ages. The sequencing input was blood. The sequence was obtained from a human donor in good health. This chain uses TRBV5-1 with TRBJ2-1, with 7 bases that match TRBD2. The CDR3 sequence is CASSPTGLGLDEQFF. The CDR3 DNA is TGCGCCAGCAGCCCAACCGGACTAGGGTTGGATGAGCAGTTCTTC. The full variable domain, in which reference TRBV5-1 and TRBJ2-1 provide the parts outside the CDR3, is KAGVTQTPRYLIKTRGQQVTLSCSPISGHRSVSWYQQTPGQGLQFLFEYFSETQRNKGNFPGRFSGRQFSNSRSEMNVSTLELGDSALYLCASSPTGLGLDEQFFGPGTRLTVL.